This record covers a single T cell receptor beta chain. The data are from a study of control samples from healthy donors and cancer patients. Here immunoSEQ multiplex PCR was the method, and the copy in TCRdb shows in-frame clones only, minus some. The table shows 200,000 or so clones, with approximately 90% occurring only once. The CDR3 totals 15 residues. Trimming removed 8 bases at V and 2 bases at J, with 18 bases between. Germline-derived CDR1 and CDR2 are WSHSY and SAAADI. This rearrangement joins TRBV10-2 to TRBJ1-1; TRBD1 might be the D (5 bases). The sample taken for sequencing was blood. This receptor was obtained from a man aged 25-45 years in good health. This CDR3 reads CASFSEQAYNTEAFF. The CDR3 DNA reads as TGCGCCAGCTTCTCGGAACAGGCCTACAACACTGAAGCTTTCTTT.